These 29 T cell receptor beta chains share one sample of origin, sequenced in a study of control samples from healthy donors and cancer patients. Clones were sequenced by immunoSEQ multiplex PCR, and TCRdb holds only the in-frame ones, with some missing. The table has some 410,000 clones, 90% seen once. The sample consisted of PBMCs. These receptors were obtained from a man between 40 and 49 years old with head and neck cancer.

The chain joins TRBV7-3 to TRBJ2-1; D is perhaps TRBD2 (6 bases). Germline CDR1 SGHTA, CDR2 FQGTGA. The CDR3 has 16 amino acids. Deletions cut 3 bases from V and 9 bases from J, with 21 bases between. The CDR3 sequence is CASSFHSSAQWGEQFF. The DNA for the CDR3 is TGTGCCAGCAGCTTCCATTCTAGCGCTCAATGGGGTGAGCAGTTCTTC.

This chain connects TRBV20-1 to TRBJ1-1; D is possibly TRBD1 (5 bases). V was trimmed by 7 bases and J by 10 bases, leaving 16 bases between them. CDR1 DFQATT and CDR2 SNEGSKA come from the germline V gene (reference sequence). This CDR3 region has 11 residues. The CDR3 DNA follows: TGCAGTGTCCCGCGGGGGGGTTTAGCTTTCTTT. It codes for CSVPRGGLAFF.

The chain has TRBV5-4 and TRBJ2-5, with D possibly called TRBD1 or TRBD2 (6 bases each). CDR1 is SGHNT and CDR2 is YYREEE in the germline V gene (reference sequence). This CDR3 region has 13 residues. Deletions cut 5 bases from V and 5 bases from J, with 13 bases between. Written as DNA, the CDR3 is TGTGCCAGCAGATTAGGGGGAGGCGAGACCCAGTACTTC. Translating gives CASRLGGGETQYF.

The rearrangement uses TRBV7-2 and TRBJ2-3; D unclear. The V end lost 0 bases, the J end lost 1 base, and 11 bases lay between the germline ends. The CDR3 spans 16 residues. The germline gives CDR1 SGHTA, CDR2 FQGNSA. The CDR3 DNA reads TGTGCCAGCAGCTTAGCTCAGGTTGGAGGCACAGATACGCAGTATTTT. Amino acids: CASSLAQVGGTDTQYF.

The rearrangement uses TRBV9 and TRBJ2-1; D is uncertain. Trimming shortened V by 3 bases and J by 8 bases, and 9 bases separated the two germline ends. This CDR3 contains 12 residues. Germline V gives CDR1 SGDLS, CDR2 YYNGEE. In DNA form, the CDR3 reads TGTGCCAGCAGCGGCGGTCCCGATGAGCAGTTCTTC. Translating gives CASSGGPDEQFF. Combining the CDR3 with reference TRBV9 and TRBJ2-1 gives the whole variable domain DSGVTQTPKHLITATGQRVTLRCSPRSGDLSVYWYQQSLDQGLQFLIQYYNGEERAKGNILERFSAQQFPDLHSELNLSSLELGDSALYFCASSGGPDEQFFGPGTRLTVL.

The chain combines TRBV19 with TRBJ1-1; D is uncertain. The CDR3 is 12 amino acids. Germline V gene lookup returns CDR1 LNHDA and CDR2 SQIVND (reference sequence). Trimming removed 10 bases from V and 7 bases from J, with 16 bases in between. CDR3 coding DNA: TGTGCCACCCGAACCGGGCAGCTTGAAGCTTTCTTT. Translating gives CATRTGQLEAFF.

This clone was picked up one time. The chain combines TRBV6-1 with TRBJ2-1; 12 bases fit TRBD2. V dropped 5 bases and J dropped 15; count of bases not matched to a gene: 17. The CDR3 covers 16 residues. Germline values: CDR1 MNHNS, CDR2 SASEGT. In DNA form, the CDR3 reads TGTGCCAGCAGTCAAGGACCGGGACTAGCGGGTGTGGGCGGGTTCTTC. It codes for CASSQGPGLAGVGGFF.

This clone was seen only once. The chain has TRBV28 and TRBJ1-1; unclear D gene. Germline CDR1 and CDR2: MDHEN and SYDVKM. The length of the CDR3 is 12 residues. The ends were cut back, 3 bases at V and 7 bases at J, with 9 bases in the middle. The CDR3 reads CASSLGYVEAFF. CDR3 in DNA: TGTGCCAGCAGTTTGGGTTATGTTGAAGCTTTCTTT.

The chain uses TRBV28 and TRBJ2-7; D gene unclear. Germline assignment: CDR1 MDHEN and CDR2 SYDVKM. The V and J ends lost 5 bases and 9 bases respectively, with 17 bases between them. The CDR3 extends over 13 amino acids. CDR3 protein: CASSVGTSSSQYF. The CDR3 DNA reads as TGTGCCAGCAGTGTTGGTACGAGCAGCTCGCAGTACTTC.

This clone was seen only once. This chain uses TRBV7-2 with TRBJ2-3, with D perhaps TRBD1 or TRBD2 (6 bases each). Trimming removed 5 bases at V and 2 bases at J, with 20 bases between. The V gene's germline CDR1 is SGHTA and CDR2 FQGNSA. The CDR3 is 17 amino acids. The CDR3 spells CASSLGVSGAHTDTQYF. DNA for the CDR3: TGTGCCAGCAGCCTAGGAGTGTCGGGGGCGCACACAGATACGCAGTATTTT. The variable domain in full, with the rest retrieved from reference TRBV7-2 and TRBJ2-3, is GAGVSQSPSNKVTEKGKDVELRCDPISGHTALYWYRQSLGQGLEFLIYFQGNSAPDKSGLPSDRFSAERTGGSVSTLTIQRTQQEDSAVYLCASSLGVSGAHTDTQYFGPGTRLTVL.

The gene calls are TRBV28 and TRBJ1-5; 10 bases are shared with TRBD1. The CDR3 consists of 15 residues. Germline CDR1 and CDR2: MDHEN and SYDVKM. J was trimmed by 6 bases and V by 5 bases; bases with no gene match: 7. CDR3 DNA: TGTGCCAGCAGTCCTACGGGACAGGGGATTCAGCCCCAGCATTTT. Translated, it gives CASSPTGQGIQPQHF.

This sequence joins TRBV7-9 and TRBJ2-7; 7 bases align to TRBD1. The CDR3 is made up of 15 amino acids. The V and J ends lost 5 bases and 5 bases, in that order; junction bases with no gene match: 12. Germline V gene data show CDR1 as SEHNR and CDR2 as FQNEAQ (reference sequence). CDR3 sequence: CASSTQGFGVNEQYF. CDR3 bases: TGTGCCAGCAGCACACAGGGGTTTGGGGTCAACGAGCAGTACTTC.

This chain joins TRBV15 and TRBJ2-7; 7 positions match TRBD1. V lost 0 bases to trimming and J lost 2 bases; unmatched junction nucleotides: 4. This CDR3 contains 15 residues. Germline V gene sequence: CDR1 LNHNV, CDR2 YYDKDF (reference sequence). CDR3 sequence: CATSRDRGQPYEQYF. The CDR3 DNA is TGTGCCACCAGCAGAGATAGGGGACAGCCCTACGAGCAGTACTTC.

The chain links TRBV28 to TRBJ1-5, with TRBD1 matching over 10 bases. The V gene's germline CDR1 is MDHEN and CDR2 SYDVKM. The CDR3 loop spans 16 amino acids. V was pared by 4 bases and J by 6 bases, with 9 bases of the junction left unmatched. The CDR3 is CASSSSTGGQGQPQHF. DNA for the CDR3: TGTGCCAGCAGTTCCTCGACAGGGGGCCAAGGTCAGCCCCAGCATTTT. The full variable domain, rest sourced from reference TRBV28 and TRBJ1-5, is DVKVTQSSRYLVKRTGEKVFLECVQDMDHENMFWYRQDPGLGLRLIYFSYDVKMKEKGDIPEGYSVSREKKERFSLILESASTNQTSMYLCASSSSTGGQGQPQHFGDGTRLSIL.

The J gene is TRBJ2-5, the V gene TRBV6-2 or TRBV6-3; possibly TRBD1 for D (5 bases). Germline CDR1 MNHEY, CDR2 SVGEGT. CDR3 length: 15 amino acids. Trimming shortened V by 5 bases and J by 4 bases, and 17 bases separated the two germline ends. The CDR3: CASSRGLGRRETQYF. The CDR3 nucleotides are TGTGCCAGCAGTAGGGGCCTAGGGCGGCGAGAGACCCAGTACTTC.

V usage is TRBV6-4 and J usage is TRBJ2-1, with 9 nucleotides matching TRBD2. This CDR3 is built from 16 residues. Germline V gives CDR1 MRHNA, CDR2 SNTAGT. The V gene end was trimmed by 4 bases and the J gene end by 5 bases; junction bases not matched to a gene: 9. The CDR3 nucleotides are TGTGCCAGCAGTGTCAATAGCGGGGGTTCCCACAATGAGCAGTTCTTC. This codes for CASSVNSGGSHNEQFF.

The CDR3, as DNA: TGTGCCAGCAGCCATGTGACAGGGGGCAGTCTCTATGGCTACACCTTC. Protein product: CASSHVTGGSLYGYTF. The chain is built from TRBV3-1 (or the pseudogene TRBV3-2) and TRBJ1-2; 10 bases agree with TRBD1. From germline, CDR1 is LGHDT and CDR2 YNNKEL (reference sequence). This CDR3 spans 16 amino acids. Trimming took 3 bases from V and 4 from J; bases not matched to a gene: 8.

The chain combines TRBV15 with TRBJ1-1, with unresolved D. Trimming cost V 1 base and J 5 bases, with 11 bases left between them. CDR1 and CDR2 from the germline V gene are LNHNV and YYDKDF (reference sequence). This CDR3 comprises 14 residues. The CDR3 DNA reads as TGTGCCACCAGCAGAGGGCGCGGCCGGACTGAAGCTTTCTTT. Amino acid sequence: CATSRGRGRTEAFF.

The rearrangement links TRBV18 to TRBJ1-4; possibly TRBD1 for D (6 bases). The V end lost 2 bases, the J end lost 5 bases, and 15 bases lay between the germline ends. Germline V gene lookup returns CDR1 KGHSH and CDR2 LQKENI. CDR3 length equals 16 residues. DNA for the CDR3: TGTGCCAGCTCACCAAGTGCCGGGACAAGGAATGAAAAACTGTTTTTT. Translated, it gives CASSPSAGTRNEKLFF.

Of note for this clone: Other DNA sequences in this specimen translate into the identical CDR3. The chain has TRBV19 and TRBJ2-5, with 9 nucleotides matching TRBD2. V lost 1 base to trimming and J lost 5 bases; unmatched junction nucleotides: 2. The CDR3 covers 14 residues. Looked up from germline, CDR1 is LNHDA and CDR2 is SQIVND (reference sequence). CDR3 in DNA: TGTGCCAGTAGTATAGTAGCGGGGGAGGAGACCCAGTACTTC. Its translation: CASSIVAGEETQYF.

The V gene is TRBV2, the J gene TRBJ1-5, with D possibly TRBD1 on 5 matching bases. Germline CDR1 and CDR2: SNHLY and FYNNEI. The CDR3 runs 15 residues. With 3 bases removed from V and 7 bases from J, the gap between germline ends came to 16 bases. As DNA, the CDR3 is TGTGCCAGCAGTGACTCCAGGGCAAGGCGACAGCCCCAGCATTTT. It is translated as CASSDSRARRQPQHF.

Of note for this clone: Additional DNA sequences in this sample encode the identical CDR3. The chain's CDR3 is CASSPNRAGYTF. In DNA form, the CDR3 reads TGTGCCAGCAGCCCCAACAGGGCTGGCTACACCTTC. The chain is built from TRBV13 and TRBJ1-2; TRBD1 is a possible D gene (6 bases). The CDR3 totals 12 residues. Germline V gives CDR1 PRHDT, CDR2 FYEKMQ (reference sequence). Trimming took 5 bases from V and 7 from J, leaving 11 bases between them.

The chain recombines TRBV6-2 or TRBV6-3 with TRBJ2-7; maybe TRBD1 (6 bases). Trimming removed 2 bases from V and 3 bases from J, with 23 bases in between. This CDR3 is 18 amino acids long. Germline values: CDR1 MNHEY, CDR2 SVGEGT. The CDR3: CASSYPIPAQGNYYEQYF. The CDR3 DNA is TGTGCCAGCAGTTACCCCATCCCGGCACAGGGCAATTACTACGAGCAGTACTTC.

This rearrangement joins TRBV12-5 to TRBJ2-7; TRBD1 is a possible D gene (6 bases). Germline V lookup: CDR1 LGHNT, CDR2 FRNRAP. The CDR3 sequence is 13 residues long. Trimming removed 6 bases from V and 5 bases from J, with 14 bases in between. The CDR3 DNA reads TGTGCTAGTGGGCCTACAGGGTCCGACGAGCAGTACTTC. Its protein product is CASGPTGSDEQYF. Supplemented by reference TRBV12-5 and TRBJ2-7, the full variable domain reads DARVTQTPRHKVTEMGQEVTMRCQPILGHNTVFWYRQTMMQGLELLAYFRNRAPLDDSGMPKDRFSAEMPDATLATLKIQPSEPRDSAVYFCASGPTGSDEQYFGPGTRLTVT.

A single count supports this clone. The chain carries TRBV19 and TRBJ2-3, with TRBD2 matching 10 bases. CDR1 LNHDA and CDR2 SQIVND come from the germline V gene (reference sequence). CDR3 length: 16 amino acids. V shed 11 bases, J shed 6 bases, and the junction held 17 bases outside the gene matches. For the CDR3, the DNA is TGTGCCTGCACACGAACCCCTAGCGGGAGTGCGGATACGCAGTATTTT. This translates into CACTRTPSGSADTQYF.

The V call is TRBV7-2, the J call TRBJ1-1; D unclear. Trimming took 5 bases from V and 2 from J, leaving 9 bases between them. Germline V gene sequence: CDR1 SGHTA, CDR2 FQGNSA. The CDR3 is made up of 13 amino acids. This CDR3 reads CASSGTLNTEAFF. CDR3 nucleotide sequence: TGTGCCAGCAGCGGAACACTTAACACTGAAGCTTTCTTT. Full variable domain (remainder filled in from reference TRBV7-2 and TRBJ1-1): GAGVSQSPSNKVTEKGKDVELRCDPISGHTALYWYRQSLGQGLEFLIYFQGNSAPDKSGLPSDRFSAERTGGSVSTLTIQRTQQEDSAVYLCASSGTLNTEAFFGQGTRLTVV.

CDR3: CASSFPLMREQYF. In DNA, the CDR3 is TGTGCCAGCAGTTTCCCTTTGATGCGGGAGCAGTACTTC. The rearrangement uses TRBV28 and TRBJ2-7, with D unresolved. This CDR3 region has 13 residues. Per the germline V gene, CDR1 is MDHEN and CDR2 is SYDVKM. V was trimmed by 3 bases and J by 7 bases, leaving 13 bases between them.

The V gene is TRBV6-1, the J gene TRBJ1-2, with a weak D call TRBD1 (5 bases). Germline assignment: CDR1 MNHNS and CDR2 SASEGT. V lost 9 bases to trimming and J lost 3 bases, with 8 bases between them. This CDR3 comprises 11 residues. CDR3 nucleotide sequence: TGTGCCAGTGGAGGGGACTATGGCTACACCTTC. Protein: CASGGDYGYTF.

This chain connects TRBV9 to TRBJ2-5; unclear D gene. CDR1 is SGDLS, CDR2 YYNGEE, per germline. Trimming stripped 0 bases from V and 2 bases from J, with 11 bases between. The CDR3 length is 15 residues. DNA for the CDR3: TGTGCCAGCAGCGTAGCTTCGGGTTTGCAAGAGACCCAGTACTTC. Translated: CASSVASGLQETQYF.